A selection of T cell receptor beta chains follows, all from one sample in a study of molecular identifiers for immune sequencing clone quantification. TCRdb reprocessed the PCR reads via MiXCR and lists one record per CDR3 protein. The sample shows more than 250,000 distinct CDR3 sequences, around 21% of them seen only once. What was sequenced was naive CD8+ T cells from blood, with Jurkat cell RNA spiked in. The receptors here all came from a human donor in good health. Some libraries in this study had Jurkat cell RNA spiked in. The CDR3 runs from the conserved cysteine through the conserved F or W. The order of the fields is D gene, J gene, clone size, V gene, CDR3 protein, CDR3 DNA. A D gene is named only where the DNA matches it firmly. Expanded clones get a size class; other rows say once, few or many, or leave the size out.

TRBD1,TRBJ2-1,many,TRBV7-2,CASSLTGGFDEQFF,TGTGCCAGCAGCTTGACAGGGGGCTTCGATGAGCAGTTCTTC
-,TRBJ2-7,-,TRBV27,CASSLTGLYEQYF,TGTGCCAGCAGCTTGACAGGCCTTTACGAGCAGTACTTC
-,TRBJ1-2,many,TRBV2,CASPQGYTF,TGTGCCAGCCCCCAAGGCTACACCTTC
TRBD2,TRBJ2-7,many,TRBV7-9,CASSVSGGLPYEQYF,TGTGCCAGCAGCGTCAGCGGGGGGTTGCCCTACGAGCAGTACTTC
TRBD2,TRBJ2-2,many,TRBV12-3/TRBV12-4,CASSPGGLAVNTGELFF,TGTGCCAGCAGTCCCGGCGGACTAGCGGTGAACACCGGGGAGCTGTTTTTT
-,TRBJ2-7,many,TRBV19,CASSIGSRGYPYEQYF,TGTGCCAGTAGTATTGGGTCCCGAGGGTATCCCTACGAGCAGTACTTC
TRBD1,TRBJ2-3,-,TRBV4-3,CASSPGTTRQGFTDTQYF,TGCGCCAGCAGCCCAGGGACGACGAGACAGGGGTTCACAGATACGCAGTATTTT
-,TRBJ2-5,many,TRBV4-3,CASSQDYDSGQTQYF,TGCGCCAGCAGCCAAGATTACGACTCAGGGCAGACCCAGTACTTC
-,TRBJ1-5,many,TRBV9,CASSVGIAQPQHF,TGTGCCAGCAGCGTAGGGATAGCTCAGCCCCAGCATTTT
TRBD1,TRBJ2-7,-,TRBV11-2,CASSRDRGSGYEQYF,TGTGCCAGCAGCCGTGACAGGGGCAGCGGCTACGAGCAGTACTTC
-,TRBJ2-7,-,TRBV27,CASSHPPYGQYF,TGTGCCAGCAGCCACCCCCCCTACGGGCAGTACTTC
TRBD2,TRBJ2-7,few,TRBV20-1,CSALAVISYEQYF,TGCAGTGCTCTAGCGGTCATCTCCTACGAGCAGTACTTC
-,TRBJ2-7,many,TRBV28,CASSFPPPSEQYF,TGTGCCAGCAGTTTCCCCCCCCCCAGCGAGCAGTACTTC
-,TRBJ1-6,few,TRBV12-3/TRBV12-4,CASSLGGGYSPLHF,TGTGCCAGCAGTTTAGGGGGGGGGTATTCACCCCTCCACTTT
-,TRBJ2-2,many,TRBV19,CASMLSPNTGELFF,TGTGCCAGTATGCTAAGTCCGAACACCGGGGAGCTGTTTTTT
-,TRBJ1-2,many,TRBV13,CASSLGLGEVRF,TGTGCCAGCAGCTTAGGCCTGGGGGAGGTCCGCTTC
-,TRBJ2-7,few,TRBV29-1,CSVEDQLGVNEQYF,TGCAGCGTTGAAGATCAATTAGGGGTCAACGAGCAGTACTTC
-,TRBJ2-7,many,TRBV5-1,CASTVEGNSYEQYF,TGCGCCAGCACCGTCGAGGGGAACTCCTACGAGCAGTACTTC
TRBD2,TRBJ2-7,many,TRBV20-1,CSARDESGRTYEQYF,TGCAGTGCTAGAGATGAGAGCGGGAGGACCTACGAGCAGTACTTC
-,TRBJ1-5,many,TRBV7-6,CASSQSRGQPQHF,TGTGCCAGCAGCCAGAGCAGGGGCCAGCCCCAGCATTTT
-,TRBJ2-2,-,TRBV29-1,CSVEQGDTGELFF,TGCAGCGTTGAACAGGGCGACACCGGGGAGCTGTTTTTT
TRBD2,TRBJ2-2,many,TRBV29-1,CSVIAGANTGELFF,TGCAGCGTTATAGCGGGCGCGAACACCGGGGAGCTGTTTTTT